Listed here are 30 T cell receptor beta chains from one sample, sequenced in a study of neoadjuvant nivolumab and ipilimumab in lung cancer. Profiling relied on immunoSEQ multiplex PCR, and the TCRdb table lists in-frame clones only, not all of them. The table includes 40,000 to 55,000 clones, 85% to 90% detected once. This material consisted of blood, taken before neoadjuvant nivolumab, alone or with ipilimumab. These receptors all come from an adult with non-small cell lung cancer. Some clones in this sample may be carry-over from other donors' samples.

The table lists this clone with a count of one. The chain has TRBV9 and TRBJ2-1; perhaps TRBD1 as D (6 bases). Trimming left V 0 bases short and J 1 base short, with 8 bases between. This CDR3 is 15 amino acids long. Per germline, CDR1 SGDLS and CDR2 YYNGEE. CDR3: CASSVAGASYNEQFF. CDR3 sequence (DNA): TGTGCCAGCAGCGTAGCAGGGGCATCCTACAATGAGCAGTTCTTC.

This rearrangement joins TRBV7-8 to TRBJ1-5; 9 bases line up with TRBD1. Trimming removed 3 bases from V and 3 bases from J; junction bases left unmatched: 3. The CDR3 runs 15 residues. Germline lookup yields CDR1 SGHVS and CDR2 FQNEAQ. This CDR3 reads CASSLGQGYNQPQHF. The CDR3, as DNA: TGTGCCAGCAGCTTGGGACAGGGATACAATCAGCCCCAGCATTTT. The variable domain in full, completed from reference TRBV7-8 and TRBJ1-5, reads GAGVSQSPRYKVAKRGQDVALRCDPISGHVSLFWYQQALGQGPEFLTYFQNEAQLDKSGLPSDRFFAERPEGSVSTLKIQRTQQEDSAVYLCASSLGQGYNQPQHFGDGTRLSIL.

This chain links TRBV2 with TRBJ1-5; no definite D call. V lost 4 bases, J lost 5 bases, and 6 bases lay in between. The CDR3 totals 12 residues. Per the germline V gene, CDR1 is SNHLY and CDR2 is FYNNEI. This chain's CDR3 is CASSAGDQPQHF. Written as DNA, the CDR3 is TGTGCCAGCAGTGCGGGAGATCAGCCCCAGCATTTT.

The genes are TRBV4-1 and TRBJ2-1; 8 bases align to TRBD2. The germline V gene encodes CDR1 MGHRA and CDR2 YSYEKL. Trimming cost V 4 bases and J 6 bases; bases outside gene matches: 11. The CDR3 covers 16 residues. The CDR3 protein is CASSRGAGLGGNEQFF. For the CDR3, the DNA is TGCGCCAGCAGCCGGGGGGCGGGACTAGGGGGCAATGAGCAGTTCTTC.

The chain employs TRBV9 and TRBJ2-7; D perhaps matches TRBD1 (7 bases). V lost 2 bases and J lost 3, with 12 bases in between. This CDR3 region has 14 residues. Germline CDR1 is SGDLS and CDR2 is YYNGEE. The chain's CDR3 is CASSVRDSFYEQYF. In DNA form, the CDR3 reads TGTGCCAGCAGCGTGCGGGACAGCTTCTACGAGCAGTACTTC.

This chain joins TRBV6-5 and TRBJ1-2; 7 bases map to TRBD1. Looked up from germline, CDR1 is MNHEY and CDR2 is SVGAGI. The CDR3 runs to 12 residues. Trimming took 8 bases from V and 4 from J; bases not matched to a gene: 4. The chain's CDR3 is CASLRQGYGYTF. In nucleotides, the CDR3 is TGTGCCAGCCTTCGACAGGGCTATGGCTACACCTTC.

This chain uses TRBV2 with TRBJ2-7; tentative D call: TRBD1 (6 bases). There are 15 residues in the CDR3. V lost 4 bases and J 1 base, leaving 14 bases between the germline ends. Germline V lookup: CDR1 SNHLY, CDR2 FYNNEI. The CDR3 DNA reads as TGTGCCAGCAGTGTTGGAAGGGGGATGTCCTACGAGCAGTACTTC. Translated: CASSVGRGMSYEQYF. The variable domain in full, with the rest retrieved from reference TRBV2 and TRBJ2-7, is EPEVTQTPSHQVTQMGQEVILRCVPISNHLYFYWYRQILGQKVEFLVSFYNNEISEKSEIFDDQFSVERPDGSNFTLKIRSTKLEDSAMYFCASSVGRGMSYEQYFGPGTRLTVT.

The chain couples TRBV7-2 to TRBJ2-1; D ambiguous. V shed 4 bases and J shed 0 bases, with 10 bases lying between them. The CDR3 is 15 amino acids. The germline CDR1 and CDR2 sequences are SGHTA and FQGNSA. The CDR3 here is CASSSDSGSYNEQFF. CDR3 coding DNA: TGTGCCAGCAGCTCCGACTCGGGCTCCTACAATGAGCAGTTCTTC. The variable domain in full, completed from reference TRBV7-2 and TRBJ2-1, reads GAGVSQSPSNKVTEKGKDVELRCDPISGHTALYWYRQSLGQGLEFLIYFQGNSAPDKSGLPSDRFSAERTGGSVSTLTIQRTQQEDSAVYLCASSSDSGSYNEQFFGPGTRLTVL.

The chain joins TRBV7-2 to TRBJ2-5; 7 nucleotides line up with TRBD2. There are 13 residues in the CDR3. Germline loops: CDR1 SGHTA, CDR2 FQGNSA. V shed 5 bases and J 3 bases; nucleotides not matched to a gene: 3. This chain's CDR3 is CASSPGTKETQYF. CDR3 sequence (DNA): TGTGCCAGCAGCCCCGGGACTAAAGAGACCCAGTACTTC. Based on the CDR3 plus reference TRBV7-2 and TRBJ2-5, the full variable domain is GAGVSQSPSNKVTEKGKDVELRCDPISGHTALYWYRQSLGQGLEFLIYFQGNSAPDKSGLPSDRFSAERTGGSVSTLTIQRTQQEDSAVYLCASSPGTKETQYFGPGTRLLVL.

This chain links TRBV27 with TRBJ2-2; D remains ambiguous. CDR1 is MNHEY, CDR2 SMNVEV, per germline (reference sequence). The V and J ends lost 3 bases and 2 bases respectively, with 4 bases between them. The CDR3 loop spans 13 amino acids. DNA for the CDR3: TGTGCCAGCAGTTTGCCCAACACCGGGGAGCTGTTTTTT. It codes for CASSLPNTGELFF.

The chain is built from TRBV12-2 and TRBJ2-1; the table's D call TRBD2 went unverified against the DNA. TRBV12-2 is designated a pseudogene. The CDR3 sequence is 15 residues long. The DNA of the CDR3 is TGTGCAAGTCGCTCCTGGACTAGCGGGAGCAATGAGCAGTTCTTC. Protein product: CASRSWTSGSNEQFF.

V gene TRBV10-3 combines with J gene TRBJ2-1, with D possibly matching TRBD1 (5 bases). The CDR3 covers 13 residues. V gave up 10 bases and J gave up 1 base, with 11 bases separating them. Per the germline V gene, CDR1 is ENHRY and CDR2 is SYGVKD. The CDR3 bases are TGTGCCACCAGACAGAAATCCTACAATGAGCAGTTCTTC. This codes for CATRQKSYNEQFF.

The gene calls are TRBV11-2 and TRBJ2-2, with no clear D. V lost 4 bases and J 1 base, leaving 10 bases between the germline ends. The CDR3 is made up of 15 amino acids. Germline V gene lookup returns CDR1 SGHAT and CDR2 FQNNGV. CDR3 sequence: CASSSRTGNTGELFF. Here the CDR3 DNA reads TGTGCCAGCAGCTCCAGGACGGGGAACACCGGGGAGCTGTTTTTT.

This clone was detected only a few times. The CDR3 region is CASSDSGLAGLDTQYF. CDR3 nucleotide sequence: TGTGCCAGCAGCGATTCTGGACTAGCGGGATTGGATACGCAGTATTTT. The chain recombines TRBV14 with TRBJ2-3; 12 bases are shared with TRBD2. CDR3 length: 16 amino acids. V dropped 5 bases and J dropped 6; count of bases not matched to a gene: 9. Germline assignment: CDR1 SGHDN and CDR2 FVKESK.

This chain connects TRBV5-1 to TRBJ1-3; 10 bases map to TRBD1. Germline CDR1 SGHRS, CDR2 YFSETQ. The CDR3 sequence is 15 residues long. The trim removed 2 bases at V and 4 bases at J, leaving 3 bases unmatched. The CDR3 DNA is TGCGCCAGCAGCTTCGGACAGGGGGGAGGAAACACCATATATTTT. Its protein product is CASSFGQGGGNTIYF.

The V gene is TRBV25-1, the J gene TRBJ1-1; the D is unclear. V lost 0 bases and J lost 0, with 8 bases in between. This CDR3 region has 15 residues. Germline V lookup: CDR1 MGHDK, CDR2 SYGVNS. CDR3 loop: CASSEYGPLNTEAFF. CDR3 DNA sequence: TGTGCCAGCAGTGAATATGGCCCCCTGAACACTGAAGCTTTCTTT.

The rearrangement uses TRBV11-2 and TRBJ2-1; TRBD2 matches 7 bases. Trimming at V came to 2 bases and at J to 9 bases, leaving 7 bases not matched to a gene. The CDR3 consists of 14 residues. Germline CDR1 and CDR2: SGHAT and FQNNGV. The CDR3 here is CASSLLEGGSEQFF. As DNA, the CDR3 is TGTGCCAGCAGCTTATTGGAGGGAGGGAGTGAGCAGTTCTTC.

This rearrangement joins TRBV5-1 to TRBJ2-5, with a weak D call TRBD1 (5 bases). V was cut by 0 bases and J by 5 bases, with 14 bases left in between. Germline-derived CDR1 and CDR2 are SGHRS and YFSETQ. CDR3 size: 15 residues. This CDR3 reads CASSLADKTRETQYF. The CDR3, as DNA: TGCGCCAGCAGCTTGGCGGACAAGACCAGGGAGACCCAGTACTTC.

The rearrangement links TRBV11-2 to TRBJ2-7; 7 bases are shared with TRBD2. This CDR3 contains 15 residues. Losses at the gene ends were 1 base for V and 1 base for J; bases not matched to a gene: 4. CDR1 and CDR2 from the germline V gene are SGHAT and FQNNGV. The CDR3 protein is CASSLGLAASYEQYF. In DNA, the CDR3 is TGTGCCAGCAGCTTAGGCCTAGCGGCTTCCTACGAGCAGTACTTC.

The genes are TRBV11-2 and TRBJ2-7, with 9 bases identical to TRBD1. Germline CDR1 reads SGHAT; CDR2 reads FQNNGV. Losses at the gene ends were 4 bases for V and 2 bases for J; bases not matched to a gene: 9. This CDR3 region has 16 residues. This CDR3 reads CASSSTLGDRAYEQYF. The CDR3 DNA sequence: TGTGCCAGCAGCTCTACCTTGGGGGACAGGGCCTACGAGCAGTACTTC.

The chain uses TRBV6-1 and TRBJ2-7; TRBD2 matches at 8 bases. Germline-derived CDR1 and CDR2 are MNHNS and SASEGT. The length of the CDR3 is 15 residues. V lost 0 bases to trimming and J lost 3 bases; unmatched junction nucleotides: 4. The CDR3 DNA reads TGTGCCAGCAGTGAAGCTAGCGGGACGGGCTACGAGCAGTACTTC. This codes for CASSEASGTGYEQYF.

The CDR3 protein is CASSPSLFGQPQHF. The CDR3, as DNA: TGTGCCAGCAGTCCATCTTTATTTGGGCAGCCCCAGCATTTT. The chain uses TRBV6-5 and TRBJ1-5; D is uncertain. CDR1 and CDR2 (germline): MNHEY, SVGAGI. There are 14 residues in the CDR3. V was pared by 5 bases and J by 7 bases, with 15 bases between.

This chain's CDR3 is CAWSVVGGHNEQFF. In DNA, the CDR3 is TGTGCCTGGAGTGTAGTAGGGGGGCACAATGAGCAGTTCTTC. This chain links TRBV30 with TRBJ2-1; possibly TRBD1 or TRBD2 for D (6 bases each). This CDR3 has 14 amino acids. From germline, CDR1 is GTSNPN and CDR2 SVGIG (reference sequence). Trimming left V 0 bases short and J 5 bases short, with 11 bases between.

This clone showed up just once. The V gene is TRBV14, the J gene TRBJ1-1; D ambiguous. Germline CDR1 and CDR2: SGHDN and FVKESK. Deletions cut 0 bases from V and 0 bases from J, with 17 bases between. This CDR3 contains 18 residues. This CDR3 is CASSQDSQWGNMNTEAFF. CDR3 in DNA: TGTGCCAGCAGCCAAGACTCCCAATGGGGAAACATGAACACTGAAGCTTTCTTT.

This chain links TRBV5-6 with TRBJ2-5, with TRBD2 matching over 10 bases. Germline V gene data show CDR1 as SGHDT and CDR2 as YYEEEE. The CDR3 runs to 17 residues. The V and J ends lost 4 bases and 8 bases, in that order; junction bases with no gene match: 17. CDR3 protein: CASSDRLAGVGLGTQYF. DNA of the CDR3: TGTGCCAGCAGCGACCGTCTAGCGGGAGTCGGGCTAGGAACCCAGTACTTC.

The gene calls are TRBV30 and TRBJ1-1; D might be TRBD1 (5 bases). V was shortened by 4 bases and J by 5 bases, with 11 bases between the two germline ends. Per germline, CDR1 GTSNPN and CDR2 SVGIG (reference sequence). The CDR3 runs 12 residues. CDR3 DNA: TGTGCCTGGACGCGGGGGGGGACTGAAGCTTTCTTT. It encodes CAWTRGGTEAFF.

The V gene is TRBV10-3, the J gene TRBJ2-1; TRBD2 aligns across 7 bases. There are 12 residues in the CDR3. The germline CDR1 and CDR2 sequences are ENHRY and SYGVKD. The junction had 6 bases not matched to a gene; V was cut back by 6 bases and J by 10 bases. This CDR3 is CAISALSGEQFF. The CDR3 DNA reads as TGTGCCATCAGCGCGCTTAGCGGGGAGCAGTTCTTC.

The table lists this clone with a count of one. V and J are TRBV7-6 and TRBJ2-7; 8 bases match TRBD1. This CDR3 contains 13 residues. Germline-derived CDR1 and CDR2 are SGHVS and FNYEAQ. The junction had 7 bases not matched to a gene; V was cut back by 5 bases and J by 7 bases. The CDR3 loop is CASSTRGRGEQYF. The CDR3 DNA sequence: TGTGCCAGCAGCACCAGGGGGCGAGGGGAGCAGTACTTC.

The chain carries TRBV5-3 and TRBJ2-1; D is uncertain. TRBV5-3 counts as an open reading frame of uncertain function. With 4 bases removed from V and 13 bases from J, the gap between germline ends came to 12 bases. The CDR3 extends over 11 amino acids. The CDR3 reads CARSRLRIQFF. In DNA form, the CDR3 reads TGTGCCAGAAGCCGATTAAGGATACAGTTCTTC.

This CDR3 reads CASSIGTGARQPQHF. DNA of the CDR3: TGTGCCAGCAGCATCGGGACAGGGGCACGACAGCCCCAGCATTTT. This chain joins TRBV5-5 and TRBJ1-5, with 10 bases identical to TRBD1. J gave up 7 bases and V 4 bases, and 8 bases lay outside the gene matches. CDR3 size: 15 residues. CDR1 is SGHKS, CDR2 YYEKEE, per germline (reference sequence).